Listed below are T cell receptor beta chains from one sample, sequenced in a study of T-cell memory formation after mild COVID-19. TCRdb redid the calling of the 5' RACE reads with MiXCR, one entry per CDR3 protein. The table includes about 400,000 distinct CDR3 sequences, more than 20% detected once. Sequenced material: PBMCs or a T cell subset sorted from them (not recorded which). All receptors come from an adult woman who had mild COVID-19 (a few samples of this study predate the infection). Cell type and time point are not known. The CDR3 runs from the conserved cysteine through the conserved F or W. A D gene is named only where the DNA matches it firmly. Only part of the rows carry a size: once, few, many, or a class if the clone is expanded.

D: .
V: TRBV11-3
J: TRBJ1-1
size: few
CDR3: CASSRGVPNTEAFF
DNA: TGTGCCAGCAGCCGAGGGGTCCCGAACACTGAAGCTTTCTTT

D: TRBD1
V: TRBV12-3/TRBV12-4
J: TRBJ2-7
size: few
CDR3: CASSFDREEQYF
DNA: TGTGCCAGCAGTTTTGACAGGGAGGAGCAGTACTTC

D: TRBD2
V: TRBV18
J: TRBJ2-1
size: .
CDR3: CASSRWGLAAMNSYNEQFF
DNA: TGTGCCAGCTCACGGTGGGGACTAGCGGCTATGAACTCCTACAATGAGCAGTTCTTC

D: .
V: TRBV18
J: TRBJ2-5
size: few
CDR3: CASSQDQETQYF
DNA: TGTGCCAGCTCACAGGACCAAGAGACCCAGTACTTC

D: .
V: TRBV5-6
J: TRBJ2-3
size: many
CDR3: CASSLFLNLDTQYF
DNA: TGTGCCAGCAGCTTGTTTTTGAACCTCGATACGCAGTATTTT

D: .
V: TRBV12-3/TRBV12-4
J: TRBJ2-2
size: .
CDR3: CASSSPLGPVGELFF
DNA: TGTGCCAGCAGTAGCCCCCTTGGGCCCGTGGGGGAGCTGTTTTTT

D: TRBD2
V: TRBV2
J: TRBJ2-1
size: .
CDR3: CASSTSGGMNEQFF
DNA: TGTGCCAGCAGTACTAGCGGTGGGATGAATGAGCAGTTCTTC

D: .
V: TRBV7-2
J: TRBJ1-2
size: .
CDR3: CASSWRQEDGYTF
DNA: TGTGCCAGCAGCTGGCGGCAGGAAGATGGCTACACCTTC

D: .
V: TRBV7-9
J: TRBJ2-1
size: few
CDR3: CASSPRPEQFF
DNA: TGTGCCAGCAGCCCGCGACCAGAGCAGTTCTTC

D: .
V: TRBV5-1
J: TRBJ2-1
size: few
CDR3: CASQDMHNEQFF
DNA: TGCGCCAGCCAGGACATGCACAATGAGCAGTTCTTC

D: .
V: TRBV28
J: TRBJ2-3
size: many
CDR3: CASNSPTRLTDTQYF
DNA: TGTGCCAGCAATTCTCCGACGAGACTCACAGATACGCAGTATTTT

D: .
V: TRBV2
J: TRBJ2-1
size: .
CDR3: CASRDGEPSYNEKFF
DNA: TGTGCCAGCAGAGACGGGGAACCCTCCTACAATGAGAAGTTCTTC

D: .
V: TRBV3-1
J: TRBJ2-3
size: few
CDR3: CASSQTVGLDTDTQYF
DNA: TGTGCCAGCAGCCAAACCGTCGGGCTAGACACAGATACGCAGTATTTT

D: TRBD2
V: TRBV11-2
J: TRBJ2-3
size: few
CDR3: CASLAGGQTDTQYF
DNA: TGTGCCAGCCTAGCGGGGGGGCAGACAGATACGCAGTATTTT

D: .
V: TRBV7-9
J: TRBJ1-2
size: few
CDR3: CASSLDDLLEGTYGYTF
DNA: TGTGCCAGCAGCTTAGACGACCTCTTGGAGGGGACGTATGGCTACACCTTC

D: .
V: TRBV29-1
J: TRBJ2-7
size: .
CDR3: CSVLEGAGEQYF
DNA: TGCAGCGTCCTGGAGGGGGCAGGCGAGCAGTACTTC

D: .
V: TRBV24-1
J: TRBJ2-3
size: .
CDR3: CATSDLPRTSTDTQYF
DNA: TGTGCCACCAGTGATTTACCCAGAACTAGCACAGATACGCAGTATTTT

D: .
V: TRBV20-1
J: TRBJ2-7
size: few
CDR3: CSARDPRGIDYEQYF
DNA: TGCAGTGCTAGAGACCCTCGGGGGATTGACTACGAGCAGTACTTC

D: TRBD2
V: TRBV5-1
J: TRBJ2-3
size: many
CDR3: CASSLTSGSTDTQYF
DNA: TGTGCCAGCAGTTTGACTAGCGGGAGCACAGATACGCAGTATTTT

D: .
V: TRBV5-1
J: TRBJ2-7
size: many
CDR3: CASKEWTGTYEQYF
DNA: TGCGCCAGCAAGGAATGGACGGGTACCTACGAGCAGTACTTC

D: TRBD2
V: TRBV7-2
J: TRBJ2-3
size: .
CDR3: CASRRLAGGGTDTQYF
DNA: TGTGCCAGCAGACGACTAGCGGGGGGAGGCACAGATACGCAGTATTTT

D: TRBD2
V: TRBV19
J: TRBJ2-5
size: few
CDR3: CASRIAGGEETQYF
DNA: TGTGCCAGTAGGATAGCGGGAGGAGAAGAGACCCAGTACTTC